Included here is one T cell receptor beta chain sequence, with context. No antigen is known for it. Arm-PCR of CDR3 regions and iRepertoire HTBI primers were used to build TCR beta libraries. One entry per CDR3 protein, called by TCRdb with MiXCR from the multiplex PCR reads. The table has hundreds of thousands of distinct CDR3 sequences, around 15% seen once. The V end was cut by 1 base, the J end by 6 bases, with 11 bases between. The CDR3 has 14 residues. The germline gives CDR1 SEHNR, CDR2 FQNEAQ (reference sequence). This specimen belongs to a study of regulatory T cells in long-lasting Graves disease. Study overall: Prior antithyroid drug treatment in newly diagnosed Graves' patients lasted under 3 months. Study-level results: In persistent patients, shared public clonotypes (around 2,600) outnumbered those in new patients (approximately 880). Persistent disease was associated with favored TRBV28 usage and with favored use of TRBJ1-2 and TRBJ2-5.

Time point: newly diagnosed GD, antithyroid drugs for less than 3 months. Generation of the TCR library employed RNA extracted from PBMCs. Separately, the same data were catalogued under a study of T cells in Graves' hyperthyroidism and ophthalmopathy. From that report: Most thyroid clonotypes expanded above 0.001 were also detected in blood.

The rearrangement uses TRBV7-9 and TRBJ2-3; the D gene is possibly TRBD2 (6 bases). The clonotype was recovered from a woman between 25 and 40 years old with Graves disease. The starting material was peripheral blood mononuclear cells (PBMCs), obtained at new diagnosis, from a patient treated with antithyroid drugs. The CDR3 nucleotides are TGTGCCAGCAGCTTAGACGGGGCGGGGGATACGCAGTATTTT. Protein: CASSLDGAGDTQYF.